This T cell receptor beta chain was recorded in a study of PD-L1 blockade in urothelial cancer. This sample's time point: peripheral blood 6 weeks after treatment start. Here immunoSEQ multiplex PCR was the method, and the copy in TCRdb shows in-frame clones only, minus some. The data contain tens of thousands of clones, around 85% of them singletons. V was cut by 3 bases and J by 2 bases, with 17 bases left in between. CDR1 and CDR2 from the germline V gene are MGHRA and YSYEKL. The length of the CDR3 is 16 residues. This sequence originates from a man aged 60 to 75 with urothelial cancer. V is TRBV4-1 and J is TRBJ2-7, with D maybe TRBD1 (5 bases). The input for sequencing was PBMCs, taken around atezolizumab (anti-PD-L1) treatment. This chain's CDR3 is CASSQKNGADPYEQYF. The CDR3 bases are TGCGCCAGCAGCCAGAAGAATGGGGCAGACCCCTACGAGCAGTACTTC.